This T cell receptor (beta chain) was sequenced in a study of patients and donors after allogeneic stem cell transplantation. TCRdb called the RT-PCR reads again in MiXCR, with one record for every CDR3 protein. Of about a million distinct CDR3 sequences in the sample, approximately 18% were seen once. V lost 3 bases and J lost 7, with 19 bases in between. The length of the CDR3 is 15 residues. The source of this sequence is a human donor who was either an allogeneic HSCT recipient or a stem cell or donor lymphocyte infusion donor (not recorded which). It is not recorded whose cells these are; they may come from a transplant donor. Sequenced input: blood, either unsorted or a sorted T cell fraction (not recorded which). The chain employs TRBV12-3 or TRBV12-4 and TRBJ2-7; D is perhaps TRBD2 (5 bases). CDR3: CASSFRRLDAGEQYF. The CDR3 nucleotides are TGTGCCAGCAGTTTTCGGAGGCTGGACGCGGGTGAGCAGTACTTC.